This T cell receptor (beta chain) was captured in a study of T cells after posttransplantation cyclophosphamide. Study-wide results and limits: Blood and skin or GI T cell repertoires showed limited TRB overlap. TRB clonality was highly associated with recipient CMV seropositivity and reactivation. Donor-recipient repertoire similarity was low at 1-2 months, rising over year one.

Comment on this clone: Its antigen is still unknown.

Only in-frame clones appear in the TCRdb table, and some are missing; sequencing was by immunoSEQ multiplex PCR. The sample records around 66,000 clones, around 95% being singletons. This related bone marrow graft donor gave peripheral blood on the day of marrow donation. V shed 3 bases and J shed 7 bases, with 6 bases lying between them. The length of the CDR3 is 11 residues. CDR1 and CDR2 (germline): SGHTA, FQGNSA. The chain joins TRBV7-2 to TRBJ1-1, with D unclear. The sequence was collected from a woman in her 30s in good health and a related stem cell transplant donor. Sample: PBMCs. The CDR3 loop reads CASSFNREAFF. The CDR3 DNA follows: TGTGCCAGCAGCTTCAACCGTGAAGCTTTCTTT.